Listed here is a single T cell receptor (beta chain). TCRdb's table, derived via immunoSEQ multiplex PCR, lists solely in-frame clones and lacks some. The table includes about 48,000 clones, roughly 92% detected once. The data are from a study of T cell changes during pregnancy in multiple sclerosis. Per the germline V gene, CDR1 is MGHDK and CDR2 is SYGVNS. J was trimmed by 5 bases and V by 4 bases; bases with no gene match: 7. There are 15 residues in the CDR3. The chain combines TRBV25-1 with TRBJ2-5; 10 nucleotides agree with TRBD1. The input for sequencing was CD4+ T cells from peripheral blood mononuclear cells, taken in the second trimester of pregnancy. This receptor was identified in a female donor in good health, enrolled as a control in a pregnancy study. DNA of the CDR3: TGTGCCAGCAGTGGAGGACAGGGGGGGAAGGAGACCCAGTACTTC. Its protein product is CASSGGQGGKETQYF.